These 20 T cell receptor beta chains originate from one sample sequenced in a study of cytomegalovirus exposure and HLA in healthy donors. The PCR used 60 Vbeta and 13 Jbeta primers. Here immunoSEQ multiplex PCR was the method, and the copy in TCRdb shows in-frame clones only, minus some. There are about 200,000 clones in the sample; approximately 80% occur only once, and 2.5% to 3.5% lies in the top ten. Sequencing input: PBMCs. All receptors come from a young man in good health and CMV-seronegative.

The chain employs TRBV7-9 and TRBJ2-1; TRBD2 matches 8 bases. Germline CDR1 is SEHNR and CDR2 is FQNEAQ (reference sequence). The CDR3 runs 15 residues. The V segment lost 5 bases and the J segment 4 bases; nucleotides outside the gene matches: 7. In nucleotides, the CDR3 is TGTGCCAGCAGCGTTTTAGCGGGGAGGTACAATGAGCAGTTCTTC. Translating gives CASSVLAGRYNEQFF.

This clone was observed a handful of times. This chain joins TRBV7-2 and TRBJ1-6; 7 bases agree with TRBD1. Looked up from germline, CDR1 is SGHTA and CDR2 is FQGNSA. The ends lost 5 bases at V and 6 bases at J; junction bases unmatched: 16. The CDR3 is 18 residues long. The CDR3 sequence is CASSPHWRQGRFNSPLHF. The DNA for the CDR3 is TGTGCCAGCAGCCCCCATTGGCGACAGGGACGATTTAATTCACCCCTCCACTTT.

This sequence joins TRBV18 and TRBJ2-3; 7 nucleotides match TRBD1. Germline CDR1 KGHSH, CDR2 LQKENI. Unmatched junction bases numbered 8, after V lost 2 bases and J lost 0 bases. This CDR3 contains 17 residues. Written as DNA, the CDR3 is TGTGCCAGCTCACCATTGGGACAGTTCCTGAGCACAGATACGCAGTATTTT. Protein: CASSPLGQFLSTDTQYF.

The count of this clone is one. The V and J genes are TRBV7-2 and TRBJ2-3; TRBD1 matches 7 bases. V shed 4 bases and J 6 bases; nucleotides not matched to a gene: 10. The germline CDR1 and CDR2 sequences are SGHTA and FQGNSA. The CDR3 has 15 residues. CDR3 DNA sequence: TGTGCCAGCAGCTCGCAGACAGGGTGGTTGGATACGCAGTATTTT. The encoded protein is CASSSQTGWLDTQYF.

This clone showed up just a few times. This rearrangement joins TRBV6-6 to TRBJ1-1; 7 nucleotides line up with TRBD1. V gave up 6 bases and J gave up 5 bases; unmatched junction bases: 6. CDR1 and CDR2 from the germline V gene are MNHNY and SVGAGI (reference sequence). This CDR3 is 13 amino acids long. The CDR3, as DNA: TGTGCCAGCAGAGGACAGGCGGGGACTGAAGCTTTCTTT. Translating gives CASRGQAGTEAFF.

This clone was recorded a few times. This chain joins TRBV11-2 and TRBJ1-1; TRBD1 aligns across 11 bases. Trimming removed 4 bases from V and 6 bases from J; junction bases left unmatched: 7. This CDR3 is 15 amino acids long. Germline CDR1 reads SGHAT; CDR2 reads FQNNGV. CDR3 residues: CASSSYGTGGSEAFF. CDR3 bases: TGTGCCAGCAGCTCTTACGGGACAGGGGGATCTGAAGCTTTCTTT.

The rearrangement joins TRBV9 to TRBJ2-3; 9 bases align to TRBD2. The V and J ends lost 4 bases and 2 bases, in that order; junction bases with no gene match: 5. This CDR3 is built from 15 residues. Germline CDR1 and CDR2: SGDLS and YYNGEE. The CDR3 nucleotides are TGTGCCAGCAGCTCAGGACTAGCGTTCACAGATACGCAGTATTTT. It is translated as CASSSGLAFTDTQYF.

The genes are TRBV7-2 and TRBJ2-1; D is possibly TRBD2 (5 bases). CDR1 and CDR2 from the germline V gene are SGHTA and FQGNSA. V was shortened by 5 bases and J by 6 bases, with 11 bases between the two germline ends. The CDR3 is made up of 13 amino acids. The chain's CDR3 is CASSPEGFNEQFF. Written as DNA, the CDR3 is TGTGCCAGCAGCCCCGAGGGTTTCAATGAGCAGTTCTTC.

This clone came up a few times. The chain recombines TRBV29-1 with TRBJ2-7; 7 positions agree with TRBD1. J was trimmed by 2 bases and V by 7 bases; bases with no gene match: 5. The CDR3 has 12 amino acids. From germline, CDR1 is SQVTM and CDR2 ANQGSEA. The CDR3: CSDGDRPYEQYF. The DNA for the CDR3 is TGCAGCGACGGGGACAGACCCTACGAGCAGTACTTC.

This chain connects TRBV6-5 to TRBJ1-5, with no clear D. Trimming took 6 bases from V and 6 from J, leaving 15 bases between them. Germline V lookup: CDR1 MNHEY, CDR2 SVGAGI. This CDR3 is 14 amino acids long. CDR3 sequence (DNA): TGTGCCAGCAGCCCCACGGTGGGGAGTCAGCCCCAGCATTTT. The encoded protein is CASSPTVGSQPQHF.

CDR3 loop: CASSLAETRTYEQYF. The CDR3 region has the DNA TGTGCCAGCAGCTTGGCCGAGACTCGAACCTACGAGCAGTACTTC. This sequence joins TRBV5-5 and TRBJ2-7; no firm D call. This CDR3 comprises 15 residues. Germline CDR1 and CDR2: SGHKS and YYEKEE (reference sequence). V was clipped by 0 bases and J by 2 bases, with 12 bases between them.

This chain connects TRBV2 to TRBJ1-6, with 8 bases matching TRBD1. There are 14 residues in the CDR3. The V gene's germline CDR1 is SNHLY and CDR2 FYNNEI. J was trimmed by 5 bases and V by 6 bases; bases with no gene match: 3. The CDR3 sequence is CASRGDRNNSPLHF. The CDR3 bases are TGTGCCAGCAGAGGGGACAGGAATAATTCACCCCTCCACTTT.

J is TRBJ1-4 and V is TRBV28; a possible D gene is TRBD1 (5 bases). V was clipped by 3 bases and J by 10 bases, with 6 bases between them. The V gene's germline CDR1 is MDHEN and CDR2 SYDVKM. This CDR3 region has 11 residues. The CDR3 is CASSLGGKLFF. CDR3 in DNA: TGTGCCAGCAGTTTGGGGGGAAAACTGTTTTTT. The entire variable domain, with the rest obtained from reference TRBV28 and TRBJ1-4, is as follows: DVKVTQSSRYLVKRTGEKVFLECVQDMDHENMFWYRQDPGLGLRLIYFSYDVKMKEKGDIPEGYSVSREKKERFSLILESASTNQTSMYLCASSLGGKLFFGSGTQLSVL.

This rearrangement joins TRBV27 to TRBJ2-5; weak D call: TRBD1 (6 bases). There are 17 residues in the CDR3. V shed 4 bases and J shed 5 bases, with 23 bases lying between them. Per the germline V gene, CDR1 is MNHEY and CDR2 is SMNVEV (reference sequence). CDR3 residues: CASSSQGQVWSVETQYF. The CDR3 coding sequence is TGTGCCAGCAGTTCCCAGGGGCAGGTCTGGTCCGTCGAGACCCAGTACTTC.

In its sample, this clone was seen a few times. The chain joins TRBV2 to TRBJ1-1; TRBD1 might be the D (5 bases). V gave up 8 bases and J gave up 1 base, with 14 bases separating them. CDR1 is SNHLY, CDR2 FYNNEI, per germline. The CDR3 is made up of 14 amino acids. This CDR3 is CASVGGVGNTEAFF. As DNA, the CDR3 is TGTGCCAGCGTCGGGGGGGTGGGGAACACTGAAGCTTTCTTT.

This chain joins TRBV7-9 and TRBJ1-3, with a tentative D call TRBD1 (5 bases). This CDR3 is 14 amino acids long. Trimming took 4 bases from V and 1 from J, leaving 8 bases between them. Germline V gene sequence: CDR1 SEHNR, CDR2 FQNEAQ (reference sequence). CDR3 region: CASSSTASGNTIYF. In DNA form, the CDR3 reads TGTGCCAGCAGCTCGACAGCTTCTGGAAACACCATATATTTT. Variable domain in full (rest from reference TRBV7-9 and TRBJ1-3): DTGVSQNPRHKITKRGQNVTFRCDPISEHNRLYWYRQTLGQGPEFLTYFQNEAQLEKSRLLSDRFSAERPKGSFSTLEIQRTEQGDSAMYLCASSSTASGNTIYFGEGSWLTVV.

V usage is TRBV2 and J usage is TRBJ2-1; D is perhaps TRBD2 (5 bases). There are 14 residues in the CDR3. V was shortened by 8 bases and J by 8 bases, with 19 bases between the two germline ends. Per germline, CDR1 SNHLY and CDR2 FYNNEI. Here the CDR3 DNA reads TGTGCCAGCTCAGCGGACTTTATTAGCGATGAGCAGTTCTTC. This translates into CASSADFISDEQFF.

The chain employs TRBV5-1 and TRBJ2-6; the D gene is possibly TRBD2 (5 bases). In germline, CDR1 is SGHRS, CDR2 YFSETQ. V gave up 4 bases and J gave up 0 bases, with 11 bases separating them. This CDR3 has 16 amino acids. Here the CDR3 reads CASSPGRGSGANVLTF. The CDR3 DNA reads TGCGCCAGCAGCCCGGGTCGGGGCTCTGGGGCCAACGTCCTGACTTTC.

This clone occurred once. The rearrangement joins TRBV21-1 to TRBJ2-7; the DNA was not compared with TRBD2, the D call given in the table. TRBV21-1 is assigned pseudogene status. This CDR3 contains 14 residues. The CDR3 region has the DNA TGTGCCAGCAGCGCCTTCAGTACTATAGCCGAGCAGTACTTC. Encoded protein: CASSAFSTIAEQYF.

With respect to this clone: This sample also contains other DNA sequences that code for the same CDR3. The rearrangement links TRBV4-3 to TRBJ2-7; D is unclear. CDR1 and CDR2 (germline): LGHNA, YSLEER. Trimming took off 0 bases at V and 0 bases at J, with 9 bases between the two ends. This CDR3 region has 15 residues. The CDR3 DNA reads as TGCGCCAGCAGCCAAGACCCCAAAAACTCCTACGAGCAGTACTTC. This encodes CASSQDPKNSYEQYF.